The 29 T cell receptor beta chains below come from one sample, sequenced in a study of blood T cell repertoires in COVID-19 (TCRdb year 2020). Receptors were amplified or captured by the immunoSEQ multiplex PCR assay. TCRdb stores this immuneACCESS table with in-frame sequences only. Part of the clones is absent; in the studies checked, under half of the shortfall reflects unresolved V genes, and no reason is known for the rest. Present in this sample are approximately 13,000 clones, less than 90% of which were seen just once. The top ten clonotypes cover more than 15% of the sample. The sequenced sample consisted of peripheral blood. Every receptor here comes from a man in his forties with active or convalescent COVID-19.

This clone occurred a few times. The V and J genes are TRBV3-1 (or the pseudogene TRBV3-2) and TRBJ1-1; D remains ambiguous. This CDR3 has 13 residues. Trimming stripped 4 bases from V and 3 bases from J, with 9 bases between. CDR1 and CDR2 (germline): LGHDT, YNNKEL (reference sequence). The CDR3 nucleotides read TGTGCCAGCAGCCGTGGAGAGCACACTGAAGCTTTCTTT. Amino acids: CASSRGEHTEAFF.

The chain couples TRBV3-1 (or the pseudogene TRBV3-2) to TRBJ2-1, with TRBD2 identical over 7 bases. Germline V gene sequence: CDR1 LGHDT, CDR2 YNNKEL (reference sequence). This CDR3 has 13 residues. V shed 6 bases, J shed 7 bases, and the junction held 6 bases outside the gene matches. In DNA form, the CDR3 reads TGTGCCAGCAGAGCACCACTAGCGAATGAGCAGTTCTTC. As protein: CASRAPLANEQFF.

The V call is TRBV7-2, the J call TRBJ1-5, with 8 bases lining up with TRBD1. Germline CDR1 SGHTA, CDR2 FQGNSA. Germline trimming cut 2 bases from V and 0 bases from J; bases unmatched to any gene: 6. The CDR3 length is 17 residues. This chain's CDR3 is CASSLIGTGYSNQPQHF. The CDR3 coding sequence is TGTGCCAGCAGCTTAATTGGGACAGGCTATAGCAATCAGCCCCAGCATTTT. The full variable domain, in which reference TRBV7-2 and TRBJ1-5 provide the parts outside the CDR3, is GAGVSQSPSNKVTEKGKDVELRCDPISGHTALYWYRQSLGQGLEFLIYFQGNSAPDKSGLPSDRFSAERTGGSVSTLTIQRTQQEDSAVYLCASSLIGTGYSNQPQHFGDGTRLSIL.

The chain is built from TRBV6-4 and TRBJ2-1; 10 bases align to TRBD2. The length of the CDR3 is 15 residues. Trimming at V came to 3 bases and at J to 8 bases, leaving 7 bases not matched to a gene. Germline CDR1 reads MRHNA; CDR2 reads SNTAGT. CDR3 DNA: TGTGCCAGCAGTGAGGGGAGCGGGGGGGCAGATGAGCAGTTCTTC. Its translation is CASSEGSGGADEQFF.

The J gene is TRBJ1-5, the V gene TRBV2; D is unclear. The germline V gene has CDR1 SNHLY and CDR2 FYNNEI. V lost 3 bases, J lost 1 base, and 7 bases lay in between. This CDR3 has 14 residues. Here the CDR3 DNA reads TGTGCCAGCAGTGATATATCGAGCAATCAGCCCCAGCATTTT. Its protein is CASSDISSNQPQHF. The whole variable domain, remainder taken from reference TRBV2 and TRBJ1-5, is EPEVTQTPSHQVTQMGQEVILRCVPISNHLYFYWYRQILGQKVEFLVSFYNNEISEKSEIFDDQFSVERPDGSNFTLKIRSTKLEDSAMYFCASSDISSNQPQHFGDGTRLSIL.

The CDR3 DNA is TGTGCCAGCAGCCAAGTAGACACCTACTATGGCTACACCTTC. Amino acids: CASSQVDTYYGYTF. This chain uses TRBV3-1 (or the pseudogene TRBV3-2) with TRBJ1-2; D is ambiguous. The length of the CDR3 is 14 residues. Germline V gene sequence: CDR1 LGHDT, CDR2 YNNKEL (reference sequence). The V end was cut by 1 base, the J end by 3 bases, with 9 bases between.

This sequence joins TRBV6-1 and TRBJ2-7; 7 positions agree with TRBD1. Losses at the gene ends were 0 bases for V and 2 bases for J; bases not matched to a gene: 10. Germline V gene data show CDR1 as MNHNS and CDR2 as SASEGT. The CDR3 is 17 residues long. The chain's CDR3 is CASSEALRGTVTYEQYF. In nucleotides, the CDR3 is TGTGCCAGCAGTGAAGCGCTTCGTGGGACAGTAACCTACGAGCAGTACTTC.

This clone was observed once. This CDR3 reads CASSRDPGGGADTQYF. CDR3 nucleotides: TGCGCCAGCAGCCGGGATCCGGGCGGGGGCGCAGATACGCAGTATTTT. The rearrangement links TRBV5-1 to TRBJ2-3; D possibly corresponds to TRBD2 (7 bases). The ends were cut back, 4 bases at V and 4 bases at J, with 19 bases in the middle. The CDR3 runs 16 residues. The germline CDR1 and CDR2 sequences are SGHRS and YFSETQ.

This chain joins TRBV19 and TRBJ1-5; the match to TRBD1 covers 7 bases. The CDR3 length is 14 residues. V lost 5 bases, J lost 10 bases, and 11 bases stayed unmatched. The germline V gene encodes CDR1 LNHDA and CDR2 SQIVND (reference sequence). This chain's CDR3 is CASSSRTGLGPQHF. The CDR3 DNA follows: TGTGCCAGTAGTTCGAGGACAGGACTCGGACCCCAGCATTTT. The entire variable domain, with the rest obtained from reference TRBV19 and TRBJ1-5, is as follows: DGGITQSPKYLFRKEGQNVTLSCEQNLNHDAMYWYRQDPGQGLRLIYYSQIVNDFQKGDIAEGYSVSREKKESFPLTVTSAQKNPTAFYLCASSSRTGLGPQHFGDGTRLSIL.

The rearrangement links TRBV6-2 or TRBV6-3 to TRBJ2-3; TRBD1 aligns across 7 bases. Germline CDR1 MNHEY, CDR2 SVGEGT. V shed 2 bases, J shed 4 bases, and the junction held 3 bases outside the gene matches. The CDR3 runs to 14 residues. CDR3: CASSYIQGADTQYF. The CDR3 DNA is TGTGCCAGCAGTTACATCCAGGGGGCAGATACGCAGTATTTT.

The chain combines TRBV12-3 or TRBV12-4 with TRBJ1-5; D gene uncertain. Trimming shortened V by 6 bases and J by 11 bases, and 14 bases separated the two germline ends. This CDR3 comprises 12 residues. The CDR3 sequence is CASSPTRGTQHF. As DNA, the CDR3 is TGTGCCAGCAGCCCGACCCGGGGTACCCAGCATTTT.

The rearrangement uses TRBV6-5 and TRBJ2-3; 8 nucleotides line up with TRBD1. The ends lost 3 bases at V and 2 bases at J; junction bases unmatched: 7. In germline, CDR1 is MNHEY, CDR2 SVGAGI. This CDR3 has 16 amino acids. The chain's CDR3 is CASSYIRTGPTDTQYF. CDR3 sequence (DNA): TGTGCCAGCAGTTATATCCGGACAGGGCCCACAGATACGCAGTATTTT.

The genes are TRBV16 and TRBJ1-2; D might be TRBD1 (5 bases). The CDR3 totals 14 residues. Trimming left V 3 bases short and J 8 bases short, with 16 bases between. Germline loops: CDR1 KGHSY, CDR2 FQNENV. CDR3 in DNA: TGTGCCAGCAGCCAGCTGGAGTCCTCAGGGGGCTACACCTTC. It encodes CASSQLESSGGYTF.

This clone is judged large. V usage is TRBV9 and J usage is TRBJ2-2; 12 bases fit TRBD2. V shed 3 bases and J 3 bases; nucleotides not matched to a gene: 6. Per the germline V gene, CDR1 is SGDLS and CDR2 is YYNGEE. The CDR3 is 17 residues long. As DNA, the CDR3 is TGTGCCAGCAGCGCCCTAGCGGGGGGGCTTGACACCGGGGAGCTGTTTTTT. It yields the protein CASSALAGGLDTGELFF. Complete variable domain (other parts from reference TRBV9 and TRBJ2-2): DSGVTQTPKHLITATGQRVTLRCSPRSGDLSVYWYQQSLDQGLQFLIQYYNGEERAKGNILERFSAQQFPDLHSELNLSSLELGDSALYFCASSALAGGLDTGELFFGEGSRLTVL.

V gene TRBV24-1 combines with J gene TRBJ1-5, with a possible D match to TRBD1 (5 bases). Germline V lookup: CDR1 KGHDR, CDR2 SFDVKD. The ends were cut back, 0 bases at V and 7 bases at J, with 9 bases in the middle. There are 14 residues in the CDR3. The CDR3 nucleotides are TGTGCCACCAGTGATTTGGACAGTTGGCAGCCCCAGCATTTT. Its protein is CATSDLDSWQPQHF.

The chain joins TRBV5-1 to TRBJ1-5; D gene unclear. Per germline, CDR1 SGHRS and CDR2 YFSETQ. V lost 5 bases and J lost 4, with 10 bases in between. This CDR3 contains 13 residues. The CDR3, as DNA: TGCGCCAGCAGTTCGGGGAATAATCAGCCCCAGCATTTT. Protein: CASSSGNNQPQHF. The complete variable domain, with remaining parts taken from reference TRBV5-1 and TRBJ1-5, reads KAGVTQTPRYLIKTRGQQVTLSCSPISGHRSVSWYQQTPGQGLQFLFEYFSETQRNKGNFPGRFSGRQFSNSRSEMNVSTLELGDSALYLCASSSGNNQPQHFGDGTRLSIL.

The CDR3 DNA reads as TGTGCCAGCAGTTACTCCCGCGGGGCTAATGAAAAACTGTTTTTT. Residues: CASSYSRGANEKLFF. The chain uses TRBV6-6 and TRBJ1-4; no clear D. Germline assignment: CDR1 MNHNY and CDR2 SVGAGI (reference sequence). The CDR3 has 15 residues. Trimming took off 0 bases at V and 3 bases at J, with 8 bases between the two ends.

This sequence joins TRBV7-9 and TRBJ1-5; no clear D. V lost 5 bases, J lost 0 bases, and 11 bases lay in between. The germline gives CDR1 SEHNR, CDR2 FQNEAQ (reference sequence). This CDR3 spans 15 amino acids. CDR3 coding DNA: TGTGCCAGCAGCGAGGAGTCATTTAGCAATCAGCCCCAGCATTTT. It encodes CASSEESFSNQPQHF. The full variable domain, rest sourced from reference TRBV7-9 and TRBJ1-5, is DTGVSQNPRHKITKRGQNVTFRCDPISEHNRLYWYRQTLGQGPEFLTYFQNEAQLEKSRLLSDRFSAERPKGSFSTLEIQRTEQGDSAMYLCASSEESFSNQPQHFGDGTRLSIL.

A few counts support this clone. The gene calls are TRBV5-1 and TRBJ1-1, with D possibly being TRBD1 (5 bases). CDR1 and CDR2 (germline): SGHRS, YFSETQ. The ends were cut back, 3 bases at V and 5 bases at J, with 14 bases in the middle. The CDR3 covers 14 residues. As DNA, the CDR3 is TGCGCCAGCAGCTGGACTGACGGGGGTACTGAAGCTTTCTTT. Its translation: CASSWTDGGTEAFF.

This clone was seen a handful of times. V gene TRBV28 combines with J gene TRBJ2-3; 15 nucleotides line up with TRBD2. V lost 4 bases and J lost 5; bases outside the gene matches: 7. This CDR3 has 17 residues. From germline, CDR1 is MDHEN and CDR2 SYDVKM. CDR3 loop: CASSSPGLAGGGDTQYF. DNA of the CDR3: TGTGCCAGCAGTTCTCCCGGACTAGCGGGGGGGGGAGATACGCAGTATTTT.

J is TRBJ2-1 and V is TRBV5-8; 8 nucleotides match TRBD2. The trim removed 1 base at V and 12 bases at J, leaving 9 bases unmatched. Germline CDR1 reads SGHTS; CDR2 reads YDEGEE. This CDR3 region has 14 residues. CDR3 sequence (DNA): TGTGCCAGCAGCTTGTGGGGGACTAGTTCCTGGCAGTTCTTC. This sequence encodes CASSLWGTSSWQFF.

The CDR3 reads CASSLGEGTFQPQHF. The DNA of the CDR3 is TGCGCCAGCAGCTTGGGGGAGGGGACCTTTCAGCCCCAGCATTTT. This chain connects TRBV5-1 to TRBJ1-5; D possibly corresponds to TRBD1 (5 bases). Trimming shortened V by 0 bases and J by 6 bases, and 13 bases separated the two germline ends. This CDR3 contains 15 residues. CDR1 and CDR2 from the germline V gene are SGHRS and YFSETQ.

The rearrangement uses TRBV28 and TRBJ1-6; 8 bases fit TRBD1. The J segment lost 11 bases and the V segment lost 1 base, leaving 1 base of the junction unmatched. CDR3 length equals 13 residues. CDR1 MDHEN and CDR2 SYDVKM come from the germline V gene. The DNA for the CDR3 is TGTGCCAGCAGTTTATTACAGGGGGCACCCCTCCACTTT. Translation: CASSLLQGAPLHF.

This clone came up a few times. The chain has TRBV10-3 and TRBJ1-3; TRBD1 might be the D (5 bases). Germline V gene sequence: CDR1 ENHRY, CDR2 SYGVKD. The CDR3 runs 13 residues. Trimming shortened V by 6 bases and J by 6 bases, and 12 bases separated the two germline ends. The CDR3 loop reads CAIRGGSVNTIYF. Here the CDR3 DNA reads TGTGCCATCAGGGGGGGGAGCGTAAACACCATATATTTT.

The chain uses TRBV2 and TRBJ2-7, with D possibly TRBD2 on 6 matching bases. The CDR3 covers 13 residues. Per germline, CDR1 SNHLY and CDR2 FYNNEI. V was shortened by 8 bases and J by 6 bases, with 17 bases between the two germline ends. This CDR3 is CASGNLGTLEQYF. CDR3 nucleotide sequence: TGTGCCAGCGGCAATCTCGGGACTCTCGAGCAGTACTTC.

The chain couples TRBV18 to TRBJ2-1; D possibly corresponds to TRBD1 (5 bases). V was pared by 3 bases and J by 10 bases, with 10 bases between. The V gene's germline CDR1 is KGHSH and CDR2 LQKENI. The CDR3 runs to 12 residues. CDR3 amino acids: CASSPRTGEQFF. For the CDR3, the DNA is TGTGCCAGCTCACCCCGAACAGGAGAGCAGTTCTTC.

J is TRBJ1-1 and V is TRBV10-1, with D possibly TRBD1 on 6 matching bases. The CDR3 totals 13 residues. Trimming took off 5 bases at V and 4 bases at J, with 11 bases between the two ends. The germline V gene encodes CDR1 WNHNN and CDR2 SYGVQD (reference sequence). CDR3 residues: CASSSGQRTEAFF. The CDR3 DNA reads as TGCGCCAGCAGTTCCGGACAGCGCACTGAAGCTTTCTTT.

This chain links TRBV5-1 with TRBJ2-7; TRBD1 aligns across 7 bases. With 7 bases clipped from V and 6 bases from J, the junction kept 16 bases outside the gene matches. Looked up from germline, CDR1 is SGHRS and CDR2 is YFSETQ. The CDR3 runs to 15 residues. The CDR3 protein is CASQPYGTTGVEQYF. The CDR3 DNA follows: TGCGCCAGCCAACCGTACGGCACTACAGGGGTCGAGCAGTACTTC.

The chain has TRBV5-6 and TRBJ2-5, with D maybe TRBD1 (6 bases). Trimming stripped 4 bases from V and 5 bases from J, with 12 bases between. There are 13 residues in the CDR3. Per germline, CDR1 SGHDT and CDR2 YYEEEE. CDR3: CASSQQGRETQYF. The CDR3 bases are TGTGCCAGCAGCCAGCAGGGGCGTGAGACCCAGTACTTC.